This T cell receptor (beta chain) is from a study of T cells after yellow fever vaccination. General study points: The booster response re-showed most primary clones: around 97% CD4, more than 80% CD8.

V was pared by 1 base and J by 4 bases, with 12 bases of the junction left unmatched. Germline V gives CDR1 DFQATT, CDR2 SNEGSKA (reference sequence). The length of the CDR3 is 16 residues. This clonotype was seen a handful of times. Its specificity is unknown. A single record per CDR3 protein comes from TCRdb applying MiXCR to the 5' RACE reads. The data contain about 340,000 distinct CDR3 sequences, 12% of them seen just once; the ten biggest clones take up 2.5% to 4%. This chain uses TRBV20-1 with TRBJ1-1; TRBD1 matches at 7 bases. The sequencing used CD4+ T cells sorted from PBMCs, collected 15 days after the yellow fever booster vaccination. The receptor was derived from a man younger than 35 who received the YFV17D yellow fever vaccine. This CDR3 is CSARGPGGQFSTEAFF. Here the CDR3 DNA reads TGCAGTGCTAGAGGGCCTGGGGGACAGTTTTCCACTGAAGCTTTCTTT.